Below, 6 T cell receptor beta chains from the same sample are listed, as sequenced in a study of tumor-infiltrating lymphocytes in primary liver carcinoma. The study co-extracted DNA and RNA from around 20-30 mg of unsorted bulk tissue. Using a constant-region primer together with ProtoScript II reverse transcriptase, TCR beta cDNA was made from roughly 500 ng of total RNA. ARM-PCR, slightly modified, supplied the TCR beta libraries through three nested multiplex PCR rounds. The first two PCR rounds used TRBV1-TRBV30 primers with a Cbeta primer, approximately 9 cycles each. One entry per CDR3 protein results from TCRdb running MiXCR on the multiplex PCR reads. The sample lists about 35,000 distinct CDR3 sequences, approximately 73% occurring once. The sample was liver tumor tissue from sampling region 4. Stated subset: tumor region T4, right-lateral pole. The receptors derive from a man aged 35 to 55 with primary liver carcinoma and hepatitis B virus infection.

Worth noting for this clonotype: A junction end diverges from the germline sequence, so it may reflect a read error. CDR3 nucleotide sequence: TGCGGCGCTGGTTGGGGTAATCACGAGCACTACTTC. Its protein product is CGAGWGNHEHYF. The genes are TRBV29-1 and TRBJ2-7; no definite D call. The length of the CDR3 is 12 residues. Germline V CDR1 and CDR2: SQVTM, ANQGSEA.

This clonotype was seen once. Lacking the conserved final phenylalanine or tryptophan, this CDR3 likely reflects a read error. The chain is built from TRBV5-1 and TRBJ2-1; 7 bases align to TRBD1. J gave up 4 bases and V 8 bases, and 6 bases lay outside the gene matches. The length of the CDR3 is 13 residues. Germline V gene sequence: CDR1 SGHRS, CDR2 YFSETQ. This CDR3 is CASRPGGYNEQFL. The DNA of the CDR3 is TGCGCCAGTAGGCCAGGGGGTTACAATGAGCAGTTCCTC.

This clonotype was recorded many times. This chain uses TRBV7-8 with TRBJ1-2, with a weak D call TRBD1 (6 bases). V dropped 5 bases and J dropped 8 bases, with 15 bases sitting between them. Germline V gene data show CDR1 as SGHVS and CDR2 as FQNEAQ. The CDR3 covers 13 residues. The CDR3 sequence: CASSPHKGGGYTF. DNA for the CDR3: TGTGCCAGCAGCCCGCATAAGGGGGGGGGCTACACCTTC.

Remarks on this clonotype: The junction differs from germline at one of its ends, possibly a read error. The chain couples TRBV11-1 to TRBJ2-1; the match to TRBD2 covers 8 bases. Germline CDR1 is SGHAT and CDR2 is FQDESV (reference sequence). The CDR3 has 15 amino acids. CDR3 nucleotide sequence: TGTGTCAGCATTTGGAGCGGGGGTTCCTACAATGAGCAGTTCTTC. Translating it yields CVSIWSGGSYNEQFF.

Concerning this clonotype itself: Its ends do not fully match the called genes, so a read error is possible. The genes are TRBV2 and TRBJ1-4; the D is unclear. Germline values: CDR1 SNHLY, CDR2 FYNNEI. The CDR3 extends over 12 amino acids. CDR3 residues: CASRRDQEKLFF. The CDR3 DNA sequence: TGTGCAAGCAGACGAGATCAGGAAAAACTGTTTTTT.

Remarks on this clonotype: An end of the junction does not agree with germline; a read error may underlie this. The rearrangement links TRBV10-1 to TRBJ2-5, with D possibly called TRBD1 or TRBD2 (6 bases each). The CDR3 has 16 amino acids. Germline CDR1 is WNHNN and CDR2 is SYGVQD (reference sequence). The CDR3 DNA follows: TGCGCCAGCAGTGAGTCGACGGGGGCAGGGAAAGAGGCCCAGTACTTC. It is translated as CASSESTGAGKEAQYF.